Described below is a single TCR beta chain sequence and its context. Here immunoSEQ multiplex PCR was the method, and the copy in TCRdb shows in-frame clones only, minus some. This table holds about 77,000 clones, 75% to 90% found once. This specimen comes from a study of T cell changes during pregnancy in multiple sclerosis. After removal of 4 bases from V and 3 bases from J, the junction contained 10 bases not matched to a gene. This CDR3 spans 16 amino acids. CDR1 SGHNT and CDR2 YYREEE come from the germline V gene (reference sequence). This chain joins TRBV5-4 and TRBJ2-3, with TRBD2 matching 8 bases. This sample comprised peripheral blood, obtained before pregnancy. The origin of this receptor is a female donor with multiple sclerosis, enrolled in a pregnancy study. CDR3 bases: TGTGCCAGCAGCGGCCGGGGGGGCCGCGGTACAGATACGCAGTATTTT. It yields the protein CASSGRGGRGTDTQYF. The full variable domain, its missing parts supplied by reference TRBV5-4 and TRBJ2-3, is ETGVTQSPTHLIKTRGQQVTLRCSSQSGHNTVSWYQQALGQGPQFIFQYYREEENGRGNFPPRFSGLQFPNYSSELNVNALELDDSALYLCASSGRGGRGTDTQYFGPGTRLTVL.